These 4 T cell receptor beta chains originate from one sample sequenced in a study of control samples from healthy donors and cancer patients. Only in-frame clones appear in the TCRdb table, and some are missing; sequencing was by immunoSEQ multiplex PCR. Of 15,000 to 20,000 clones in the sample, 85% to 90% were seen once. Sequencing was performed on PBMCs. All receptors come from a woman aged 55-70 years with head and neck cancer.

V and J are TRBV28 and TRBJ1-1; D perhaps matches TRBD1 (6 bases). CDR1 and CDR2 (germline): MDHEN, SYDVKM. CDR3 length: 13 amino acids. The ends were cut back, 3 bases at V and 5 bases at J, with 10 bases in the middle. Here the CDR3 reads CASSFGGRTEAFF. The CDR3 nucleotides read TGTGCCAGCAGTTTTGGGGGGCGTACTGAAGCTTTCTTT.

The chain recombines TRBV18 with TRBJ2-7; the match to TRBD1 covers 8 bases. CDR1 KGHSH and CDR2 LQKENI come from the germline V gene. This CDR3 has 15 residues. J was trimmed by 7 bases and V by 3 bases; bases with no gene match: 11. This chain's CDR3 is CASSPMTGVGWEQYF. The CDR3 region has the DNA TGTGCCAGCTCACCCATGACAGGGGTGGGTTGGGAGCAGTACTTC. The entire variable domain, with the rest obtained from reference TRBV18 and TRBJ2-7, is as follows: NAGVMQNPRHLVRRRGQEARLRCSPMKGHSHVYWYRQLPEEGLKFMVYLQKENIIDESGMPKERFSAEFPKEGPSILRIQQVVRGDSAAYFCASSPMTGVGWEQYFGPGTRLTVT.

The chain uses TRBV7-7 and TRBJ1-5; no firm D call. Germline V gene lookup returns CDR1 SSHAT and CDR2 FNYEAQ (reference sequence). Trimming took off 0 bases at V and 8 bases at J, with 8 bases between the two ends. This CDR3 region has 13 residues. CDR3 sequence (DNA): TGTGCCAGCAGCTTAGCGGCCGGGGAGCCCCAGCATTTT. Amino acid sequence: CASSLAAGEPQHF.

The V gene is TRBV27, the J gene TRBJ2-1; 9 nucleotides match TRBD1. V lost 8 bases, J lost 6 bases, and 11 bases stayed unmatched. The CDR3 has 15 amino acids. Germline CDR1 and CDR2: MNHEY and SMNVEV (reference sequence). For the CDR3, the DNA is TGTGCCAGCCGGCCCGGGACAGGGCCCCCCAATGAGCAGTTCTTC. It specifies CASRPGTGPPNEQFF.